Sequencing of this T cell receptor beta chain was carried out in a study of T cells in localized non-small cell lung cancer. Looked up from germline, CDR1 is MNHNS and CDR2 is SASEGT. With V trimmed by 8 bases and J by 5 bases, 14 bases remained unmatched. This CDR3 spans 15 amino acids. As regards this clone: Its antigen is not identified.

This table comes from immunoSEQ multiplex PCR, and its TCRdb copy is limited to in-frame clones, with some not included. In the table there are some 30,000 clones, approximately 90% of which are singletons. Regarding the study as a whole: Among the tissues sampled, uninvolved adjacent lung had the highest T cell clonality, above tumor. Overall survival was longer when the density of T cells in the blood was higher. A single tumor region was sequenced, leaving heterogeneity possible. Appearing in adjacent lung were a median roughly 60 of the top 100 tumor clones.

The sample was peripheral blood mononuclear cells, taken before any cancer treatment. The sequence was collected from a female donor over 55 with stage II lung adenocarcinoma. V is TRBV6-1 and J is TRBJ2-5; 7 bases match TRBD2. CDR3 DNA: TGTGCCAGCGGGAAGAGGACTAGTGTTGTTGAGACCCAGTACTTC. It translates to CASGKRTSVVETQYF.